The 15 T cell receptor beta chains presented below share a single source sample, sequenced in a study of monozygotic twins with inflammatory bowel disease. From its re-call of the 5' RACE reads, TCRdb lists each CDR3 protein once, without DNA. The sample includes a few hundred thousand distinct CDR3 sequences. The specimen sequenced was blood. The receptors here all came from a human donor with ulcerative colitis or Crohn's disease, or a healthy co-twin of an affected twin (not recorded which).

The CDR3 sequence is CASSRQRTGGTEAFF. The chain carries TRBV7-9 and TRBJ1-1; TCRdb proposes TRBD1, but this gene call is untestable without DNA. Looked up from germline, CDR1 is SEHNR and CDR2 is FQNEAQ (reference sequence). There are 15 residues in the CDR3.

The chain is built from TRBV14 and TRBJ2-3. Per germline, CDR1 SGHDN and CDR2 FVKESK. CDR3 size: 15 residues. Here the CDR3 reads CASSQQTTRWDTQYF.

This sequence joins TRBV12-3 or TRBV12-4 and TRBJ2-1. The CDR3 totals 13 residues. The CDR3 protein is CASSFWQYNEQFF.

This rearrangement joins TRBV6-2 or TRBV6-3 to TRBJ2-1; without DNA, the TCRdb call of TRBD1 cannot be checked. Germline V gene lookup returns CDR1 MNHEY and CDR2 SVGEGT. This CDR3 region has 20 residues. This chain's CDR3 is CASSYSGTLGRFGGYNEQFF.

The chain links TRBV19 to TRBJ2-5; TCRdb gives TRBD2 as the D gene, but with no DNA this cannot be confirmed. Germline CDR1 reads LNHDA; CDR2 reads SQIVND (reference sequence). CDR3 length: 16 amino acids. CDR3 amino acids: CASSFKKRGTQETQYF.

The J gene is TRBJ2-3, the V gene TRBV5-1; TCRdb returns TRBD1, unconfirmable since there is no DNA. The CDR3 sequence is 16 residues long. Germline CDR1 and CDR2: SGHRS and YFSETQ. The CDR3 region is CASSLDPQLGTDTQYF.

The chain joins TRBV5-1 to TRBJ1-1. Germline V gene lookup returns CDR1 SGHRS and CDR2 YFSETQ. The CDR3 loop spans 13 amino acids. The CDR3: CASSLVMNTEAFF.

The V call is TRBV14, the J call TRBJ1-4; without DNA, the TCRdb call of TRBD1 cannot be checked. The CDR3 extends over 15 amino acids. The V gene's germline CDR1 is SGHDN and CDR2 FVKESK. The CDR3 region is CASSQGNPPGEKLFF.

V gene TRBV3-1 combines with J gene TRBJ2-3; the D call from TCRdb, TRBD1, cannot be confirmed without DNA. This CDR3 is 14 amino acids long. Germline values: CDR1 LGHDT, CDR2 YNNKEL (reference sequence). This CDR3 reads CASSRDRVLSTQYF.

The rearrangement uses TRBV12-3 or TRBV12-4 and TRBJ2-7; there is no DNA to check the TCRdb D call of TRBD1. This CDR3 has 14 residues. CDR3 region: CASSGTETHYEQYF.

The chain is built from TRBV4-1 and TRBJ1-2. This CDR3 is built from 15 residues. Looked up from germline, CDR1 is MGHRA and CDR2 is YSYEKL. The CDR3 protein is CASSREFGWSRGYTF.

The V and J genes are TRBV11-2 and TRBJ1-1; TCRdb's D call of TRBD1 is untestable without DNA. The CDR3 is 15 residues long. The V gene's germline CDR1 is SGHAT and CDR2 FQNNGV. CDR3 residues: CASSTQQGVGTEAFF.

The chain links TRBV7-9 to TRBJ2-1. Germline V gene sequence: CDR1 SEHNR, CDR2 FQNEAQ (reference sequence). The CDR3 has 12 amino acids. The chain's CDR3 is CASSLDINEQFF.

The chain is built from TRBV3-1 and TRBJ2-7; TCRdb's assignment of TRBD2 cannot be checked, as there is no DNA. Germline lookup yields CDR1 LGHDT and CDR2 YNNKEL (reference sequence). The CDR3 is 14 residues long. This CDR3 reads CASSQDRRGSEQYF.

The genes are TRBV5-6 and TRBJ1-2; TCRdb's D call of TRBD1 is untestable without DNA. Germline V CDR1 and CDR2: SGHDT, YYEEEE. The length of the CDR3 is 19 residues. CDR3 amino acids: CASSFWGYPTGTGSYGYTF.